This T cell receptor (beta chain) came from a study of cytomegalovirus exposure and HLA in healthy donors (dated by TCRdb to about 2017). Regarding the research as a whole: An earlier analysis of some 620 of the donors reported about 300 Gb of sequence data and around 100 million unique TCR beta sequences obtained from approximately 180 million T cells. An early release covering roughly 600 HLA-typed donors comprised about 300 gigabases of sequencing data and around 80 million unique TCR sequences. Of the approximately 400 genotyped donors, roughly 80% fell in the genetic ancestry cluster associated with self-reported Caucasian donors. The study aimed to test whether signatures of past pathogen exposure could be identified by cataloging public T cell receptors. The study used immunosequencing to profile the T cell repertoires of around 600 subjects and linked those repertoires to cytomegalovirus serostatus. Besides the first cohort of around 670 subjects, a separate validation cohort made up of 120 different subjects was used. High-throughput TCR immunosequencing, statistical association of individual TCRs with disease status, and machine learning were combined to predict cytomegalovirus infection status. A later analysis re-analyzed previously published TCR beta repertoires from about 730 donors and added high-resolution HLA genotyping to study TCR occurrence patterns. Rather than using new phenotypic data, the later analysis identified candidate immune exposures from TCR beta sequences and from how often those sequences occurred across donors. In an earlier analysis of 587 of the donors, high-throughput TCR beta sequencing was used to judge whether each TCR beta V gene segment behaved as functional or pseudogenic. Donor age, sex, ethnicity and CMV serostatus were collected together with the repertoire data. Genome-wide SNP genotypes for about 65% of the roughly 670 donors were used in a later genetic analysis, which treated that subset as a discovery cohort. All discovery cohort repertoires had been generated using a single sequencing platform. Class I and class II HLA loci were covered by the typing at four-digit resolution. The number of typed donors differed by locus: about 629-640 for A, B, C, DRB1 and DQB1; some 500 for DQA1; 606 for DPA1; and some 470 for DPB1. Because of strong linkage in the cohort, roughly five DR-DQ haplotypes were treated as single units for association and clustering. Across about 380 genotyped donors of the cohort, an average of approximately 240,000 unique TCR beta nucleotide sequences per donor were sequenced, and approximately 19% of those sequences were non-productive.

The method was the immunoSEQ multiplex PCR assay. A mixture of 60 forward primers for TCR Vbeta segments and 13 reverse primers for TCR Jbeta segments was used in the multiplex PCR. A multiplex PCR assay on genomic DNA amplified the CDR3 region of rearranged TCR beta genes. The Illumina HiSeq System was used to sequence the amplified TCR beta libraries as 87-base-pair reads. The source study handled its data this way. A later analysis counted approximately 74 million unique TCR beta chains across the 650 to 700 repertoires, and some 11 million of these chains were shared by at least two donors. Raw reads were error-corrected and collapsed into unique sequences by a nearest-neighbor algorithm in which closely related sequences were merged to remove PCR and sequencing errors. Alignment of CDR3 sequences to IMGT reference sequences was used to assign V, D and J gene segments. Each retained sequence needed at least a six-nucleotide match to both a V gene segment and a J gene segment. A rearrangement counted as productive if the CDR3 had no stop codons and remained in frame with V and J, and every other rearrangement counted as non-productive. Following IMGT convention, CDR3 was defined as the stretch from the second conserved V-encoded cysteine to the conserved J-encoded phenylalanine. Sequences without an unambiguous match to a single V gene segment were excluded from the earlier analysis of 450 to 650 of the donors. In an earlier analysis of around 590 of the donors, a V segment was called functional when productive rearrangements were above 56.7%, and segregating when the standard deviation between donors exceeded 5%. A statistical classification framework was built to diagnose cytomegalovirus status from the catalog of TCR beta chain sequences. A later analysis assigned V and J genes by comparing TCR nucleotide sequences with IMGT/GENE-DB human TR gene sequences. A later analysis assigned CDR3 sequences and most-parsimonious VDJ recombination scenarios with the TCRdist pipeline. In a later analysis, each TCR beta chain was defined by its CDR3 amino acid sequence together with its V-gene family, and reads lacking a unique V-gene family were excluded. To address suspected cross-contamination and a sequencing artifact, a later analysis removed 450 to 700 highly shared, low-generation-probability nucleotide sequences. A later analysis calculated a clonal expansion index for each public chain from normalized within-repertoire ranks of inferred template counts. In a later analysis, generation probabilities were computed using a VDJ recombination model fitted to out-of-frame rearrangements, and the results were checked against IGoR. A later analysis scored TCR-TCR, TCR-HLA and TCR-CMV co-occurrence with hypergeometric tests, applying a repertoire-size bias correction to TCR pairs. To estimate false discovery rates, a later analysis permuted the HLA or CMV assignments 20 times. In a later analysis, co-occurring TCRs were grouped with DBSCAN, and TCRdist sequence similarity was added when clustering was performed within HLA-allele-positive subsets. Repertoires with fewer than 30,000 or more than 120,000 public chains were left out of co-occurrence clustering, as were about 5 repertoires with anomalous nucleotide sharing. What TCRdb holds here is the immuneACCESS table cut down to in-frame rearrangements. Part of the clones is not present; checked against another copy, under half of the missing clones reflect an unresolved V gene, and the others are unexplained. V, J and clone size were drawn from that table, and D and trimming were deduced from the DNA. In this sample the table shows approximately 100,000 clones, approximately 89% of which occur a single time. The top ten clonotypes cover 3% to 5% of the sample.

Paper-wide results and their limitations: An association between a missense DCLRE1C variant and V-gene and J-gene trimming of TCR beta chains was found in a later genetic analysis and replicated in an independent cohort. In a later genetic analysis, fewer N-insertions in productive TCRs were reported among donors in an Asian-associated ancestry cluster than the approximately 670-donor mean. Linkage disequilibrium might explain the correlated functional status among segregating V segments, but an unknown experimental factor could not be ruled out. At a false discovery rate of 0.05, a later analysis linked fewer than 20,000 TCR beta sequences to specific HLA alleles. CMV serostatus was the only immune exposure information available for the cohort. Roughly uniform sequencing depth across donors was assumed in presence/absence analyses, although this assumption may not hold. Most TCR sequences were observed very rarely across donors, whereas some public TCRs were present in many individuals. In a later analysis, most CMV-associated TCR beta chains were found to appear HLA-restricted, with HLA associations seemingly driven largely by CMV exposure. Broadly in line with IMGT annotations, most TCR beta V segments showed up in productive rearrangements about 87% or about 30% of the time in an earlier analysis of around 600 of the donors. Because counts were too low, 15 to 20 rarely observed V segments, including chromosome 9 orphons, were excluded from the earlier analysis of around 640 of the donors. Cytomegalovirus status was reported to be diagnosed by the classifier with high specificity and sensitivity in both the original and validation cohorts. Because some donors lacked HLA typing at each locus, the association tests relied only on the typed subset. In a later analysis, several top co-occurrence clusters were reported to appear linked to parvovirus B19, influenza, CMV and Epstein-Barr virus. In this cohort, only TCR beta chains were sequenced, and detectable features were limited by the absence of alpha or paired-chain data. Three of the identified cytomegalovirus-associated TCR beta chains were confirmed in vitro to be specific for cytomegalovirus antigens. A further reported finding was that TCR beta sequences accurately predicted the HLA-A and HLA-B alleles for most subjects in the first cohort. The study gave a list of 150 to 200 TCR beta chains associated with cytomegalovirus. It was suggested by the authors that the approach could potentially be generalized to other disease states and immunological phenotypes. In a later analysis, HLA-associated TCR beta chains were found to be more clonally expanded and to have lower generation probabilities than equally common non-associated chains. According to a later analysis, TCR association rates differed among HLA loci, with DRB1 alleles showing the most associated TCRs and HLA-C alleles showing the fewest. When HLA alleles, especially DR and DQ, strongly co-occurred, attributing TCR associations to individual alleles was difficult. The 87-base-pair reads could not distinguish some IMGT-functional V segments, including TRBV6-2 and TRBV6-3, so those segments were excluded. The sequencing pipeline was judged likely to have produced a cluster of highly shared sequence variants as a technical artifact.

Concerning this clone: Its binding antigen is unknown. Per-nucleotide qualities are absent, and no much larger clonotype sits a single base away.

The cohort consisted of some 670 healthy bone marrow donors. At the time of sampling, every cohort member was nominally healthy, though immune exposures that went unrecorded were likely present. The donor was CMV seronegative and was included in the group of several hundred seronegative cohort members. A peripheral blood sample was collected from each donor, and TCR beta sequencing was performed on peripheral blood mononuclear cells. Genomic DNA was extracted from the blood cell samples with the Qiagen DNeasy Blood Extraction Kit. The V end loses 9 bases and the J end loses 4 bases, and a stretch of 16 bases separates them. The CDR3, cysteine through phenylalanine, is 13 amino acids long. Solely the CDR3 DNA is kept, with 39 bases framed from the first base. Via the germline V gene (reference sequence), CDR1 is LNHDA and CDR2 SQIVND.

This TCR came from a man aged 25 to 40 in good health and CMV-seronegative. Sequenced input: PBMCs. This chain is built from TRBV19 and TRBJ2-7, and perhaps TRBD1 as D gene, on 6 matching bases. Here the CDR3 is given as CASGPARGYEQYF. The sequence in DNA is TGTGCCAGCGGCCCAGCCAGGGGATACGAGCAGTACTTC.